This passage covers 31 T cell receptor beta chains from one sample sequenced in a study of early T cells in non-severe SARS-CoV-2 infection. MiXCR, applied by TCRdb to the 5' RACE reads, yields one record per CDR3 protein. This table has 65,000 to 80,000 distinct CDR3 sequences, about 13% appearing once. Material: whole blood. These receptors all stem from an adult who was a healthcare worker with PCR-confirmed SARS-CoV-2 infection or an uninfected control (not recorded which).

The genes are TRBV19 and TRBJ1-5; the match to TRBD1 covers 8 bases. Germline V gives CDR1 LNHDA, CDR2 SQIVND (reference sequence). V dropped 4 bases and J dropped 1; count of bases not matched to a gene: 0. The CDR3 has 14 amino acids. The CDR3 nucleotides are TGTGCCAGTAGTACAGGGGGCAGCAATCAGCCCCAGCATTTT. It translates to CASSTGGSNQPQHF.

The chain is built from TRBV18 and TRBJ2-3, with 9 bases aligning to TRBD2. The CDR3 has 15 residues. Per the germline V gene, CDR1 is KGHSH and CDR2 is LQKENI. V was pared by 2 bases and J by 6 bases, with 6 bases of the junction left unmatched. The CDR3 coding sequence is TGTGCCAGCTCACCAGGCGGGGGGGCCATGGATACGCAGTATTTT. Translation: CASSPGGGAMDTQYF.

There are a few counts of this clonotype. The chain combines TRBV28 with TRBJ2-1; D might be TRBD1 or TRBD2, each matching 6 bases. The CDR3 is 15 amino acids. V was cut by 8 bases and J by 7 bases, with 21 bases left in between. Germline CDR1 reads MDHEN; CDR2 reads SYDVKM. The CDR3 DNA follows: TGTGCCAGCTCGAGGGGGATAGCGGTGGAAAATGAGCAGTTCTTC. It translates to CASSRGIAVENEQFF.

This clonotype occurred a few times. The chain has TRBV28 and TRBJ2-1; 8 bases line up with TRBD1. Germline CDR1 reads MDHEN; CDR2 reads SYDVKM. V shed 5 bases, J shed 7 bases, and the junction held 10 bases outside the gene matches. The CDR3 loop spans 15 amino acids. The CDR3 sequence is CASSTPGQGKNEQFF. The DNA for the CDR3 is TGTGCCAGCAGTACCCCCGGACAGGGAAAAAATGAGCAGTTCTTC.

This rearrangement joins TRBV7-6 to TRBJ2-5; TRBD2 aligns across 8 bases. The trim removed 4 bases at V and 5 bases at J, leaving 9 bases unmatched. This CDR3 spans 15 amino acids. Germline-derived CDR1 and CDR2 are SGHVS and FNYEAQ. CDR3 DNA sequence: TGTGCCAGCAGCTCCCGGGACACGGGAGGGGAGACCCAGTACTTC. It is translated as CASSSRDTGGETQYF.

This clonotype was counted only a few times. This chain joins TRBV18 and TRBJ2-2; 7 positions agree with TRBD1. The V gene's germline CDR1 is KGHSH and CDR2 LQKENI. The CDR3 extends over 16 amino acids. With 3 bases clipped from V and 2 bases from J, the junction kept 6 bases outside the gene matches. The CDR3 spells CASSPSGTDNTGELFF. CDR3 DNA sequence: TGTGCCAGCTCACCCTCAGGGACAGATAACACCGGGGAGCTGTTTTTT.

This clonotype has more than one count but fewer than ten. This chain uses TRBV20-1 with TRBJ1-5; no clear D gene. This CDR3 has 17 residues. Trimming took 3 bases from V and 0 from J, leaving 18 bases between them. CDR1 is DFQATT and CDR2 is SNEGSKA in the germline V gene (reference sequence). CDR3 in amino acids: CSASGNLGRYSNQPQHF. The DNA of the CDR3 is TGCAGTGCTAGCGGGAACTTGGGCCGGTATAGCAATCAGCCCCAGCATTTT.

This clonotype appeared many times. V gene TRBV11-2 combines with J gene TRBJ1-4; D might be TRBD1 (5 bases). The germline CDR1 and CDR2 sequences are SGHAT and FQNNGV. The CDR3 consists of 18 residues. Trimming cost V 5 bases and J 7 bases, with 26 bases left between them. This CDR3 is CASSPRVSLSRGSEKLFF. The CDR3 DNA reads TGTGCCAGCAGCCCAAGGGTCAGTTTATCGAGGGGAAGTGAAAAACTGTTTTTT. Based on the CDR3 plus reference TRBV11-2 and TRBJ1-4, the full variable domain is EAGVAQSPRYKIIEKRQSVAFWCNPISGHATLYWYQQILGQGPKLLIQFQNNGVVDDSQLPKDRFSAERLKGVDSTLKIQPAKLEDSAVYLCASSPRVSLSRGSEKLFFGSGTQLSVL.

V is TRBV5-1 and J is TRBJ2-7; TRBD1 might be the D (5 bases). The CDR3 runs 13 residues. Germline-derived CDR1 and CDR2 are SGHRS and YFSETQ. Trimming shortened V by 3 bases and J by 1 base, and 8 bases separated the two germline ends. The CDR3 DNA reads TGCGCCAGCAGCTCCCAGGGTTCCTACGAGCAGTACTTC. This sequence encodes CASSSQGSYEQYF. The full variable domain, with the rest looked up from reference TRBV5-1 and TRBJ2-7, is KAGVTQTPRYLIKTRGQQVTLSCSPISGHRSVSWYQQTPGQGLQFLFEYFSETQRNKGNFPGRFSGRQFSNSRSEMNVSTLELGDSALYLCASSSQGSYEQYFGPGTRLTVT.

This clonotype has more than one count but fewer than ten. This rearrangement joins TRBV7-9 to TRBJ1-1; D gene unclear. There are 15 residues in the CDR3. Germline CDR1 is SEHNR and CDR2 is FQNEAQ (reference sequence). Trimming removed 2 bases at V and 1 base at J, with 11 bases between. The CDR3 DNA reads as TGTGCCAGCAGCTTACCACCAAAAAAGAACACTGAAGCTTTCTTT. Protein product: CASSLPPKKNTEAFF.

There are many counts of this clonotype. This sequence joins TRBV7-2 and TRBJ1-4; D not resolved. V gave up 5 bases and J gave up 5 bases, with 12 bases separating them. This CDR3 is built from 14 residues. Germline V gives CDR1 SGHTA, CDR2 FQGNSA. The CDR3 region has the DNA TGTGCCAGCAGCCACCGTGGACCGAATGAAAAACTGTTTTTT. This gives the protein CASSHRGPNEKLFF.

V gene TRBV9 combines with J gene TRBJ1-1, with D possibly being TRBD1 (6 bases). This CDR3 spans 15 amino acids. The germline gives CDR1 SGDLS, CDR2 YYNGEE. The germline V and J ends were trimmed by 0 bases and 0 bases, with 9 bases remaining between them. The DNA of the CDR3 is TGTGCCAGCAGCGTAGGGGGACAAATGAACACTGAAGCTTTCTTT. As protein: CASSVGGQMNTEAFF.

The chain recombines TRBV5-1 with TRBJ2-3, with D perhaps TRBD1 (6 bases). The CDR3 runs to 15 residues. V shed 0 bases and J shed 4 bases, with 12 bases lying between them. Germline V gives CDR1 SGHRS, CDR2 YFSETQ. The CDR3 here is CASSLGQGKADTQYF. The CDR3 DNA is TGCGCCAGCAGCTTGGGCCAGGGGAAGGCAGATACGCAGTATTTT.

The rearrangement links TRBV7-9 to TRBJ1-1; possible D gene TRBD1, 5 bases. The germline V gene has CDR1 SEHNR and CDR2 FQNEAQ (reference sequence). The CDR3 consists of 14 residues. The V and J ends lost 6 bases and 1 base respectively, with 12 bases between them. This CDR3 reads CASSSFRENTEAFF. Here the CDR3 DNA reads TGTGCCAGCAGTTCCTTCAGGGAGAACACTGAAGCTTTCTTT.

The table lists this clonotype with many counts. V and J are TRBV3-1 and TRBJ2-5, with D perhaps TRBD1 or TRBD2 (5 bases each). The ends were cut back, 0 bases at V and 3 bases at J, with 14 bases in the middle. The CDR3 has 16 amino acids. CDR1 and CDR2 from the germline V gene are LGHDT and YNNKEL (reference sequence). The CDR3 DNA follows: TGTGCCAGCAGCCAAGATTTGGGACGGACAAAAGAGACCCAGTACTTC. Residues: CASSQDLGRTKETQYF.

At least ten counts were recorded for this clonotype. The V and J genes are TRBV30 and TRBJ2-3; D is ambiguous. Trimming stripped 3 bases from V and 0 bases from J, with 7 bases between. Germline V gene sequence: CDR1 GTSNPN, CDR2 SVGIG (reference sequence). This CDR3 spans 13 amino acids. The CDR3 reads CAWSAASTDTQYF. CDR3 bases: TGTGCCTGGAGCGCGGCTAGCACAGATACGCAGTATTTT.

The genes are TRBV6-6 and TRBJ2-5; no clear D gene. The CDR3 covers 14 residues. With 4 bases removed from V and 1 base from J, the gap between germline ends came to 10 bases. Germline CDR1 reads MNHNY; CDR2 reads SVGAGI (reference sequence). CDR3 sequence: CASSSRTSQETQYF. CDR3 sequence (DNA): TGTGCCAGCAGTTCTCGGACCTCCCAAGAGACCCAGTACTTC.

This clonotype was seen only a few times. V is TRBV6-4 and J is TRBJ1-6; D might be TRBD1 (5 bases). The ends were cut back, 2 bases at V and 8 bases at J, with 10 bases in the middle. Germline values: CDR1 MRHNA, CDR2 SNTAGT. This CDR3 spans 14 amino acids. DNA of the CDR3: TGTGCCAGCAGTGACGGGGGAACTCATTCACCCCTCCACTTT. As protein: CASSDGGTHSPLHF.

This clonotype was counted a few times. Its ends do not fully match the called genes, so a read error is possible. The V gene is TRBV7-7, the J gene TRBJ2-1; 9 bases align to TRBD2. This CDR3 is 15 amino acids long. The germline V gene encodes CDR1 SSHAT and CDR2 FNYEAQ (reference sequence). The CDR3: CASSLTGTSMNEQFF. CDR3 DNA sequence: TGTGCTAGCAGCTTAACCGGGACTAGCATGAATGAGCAGTTCTTC.

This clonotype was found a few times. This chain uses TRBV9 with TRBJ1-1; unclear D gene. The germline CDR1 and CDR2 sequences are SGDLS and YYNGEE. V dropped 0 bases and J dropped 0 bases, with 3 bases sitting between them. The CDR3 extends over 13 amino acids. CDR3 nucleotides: TGTGCCAGCAGCGTAGTGTTGAACACTGAAGCTTTCTTT. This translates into CASSVVLNTEAFF.

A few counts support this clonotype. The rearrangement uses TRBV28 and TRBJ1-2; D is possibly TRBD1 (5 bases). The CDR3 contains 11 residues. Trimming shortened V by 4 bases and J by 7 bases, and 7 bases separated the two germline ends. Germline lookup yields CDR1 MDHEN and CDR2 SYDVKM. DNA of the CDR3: TGTGCCAGCAGTTCCAGGGTTGGCTACACCTTC. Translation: CASSSRVGYTF.

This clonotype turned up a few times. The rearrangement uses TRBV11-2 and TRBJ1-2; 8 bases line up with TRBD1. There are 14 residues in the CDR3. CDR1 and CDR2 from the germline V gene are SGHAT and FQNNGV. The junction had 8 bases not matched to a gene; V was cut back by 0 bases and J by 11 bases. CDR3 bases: TGTGCCAGCAGCTTAGATCGGGCAGGGGGCGGTTACACCTTC. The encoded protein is CASSLDRAGGGYTF.

DNA for the CDR3: TGCAGTGCTAGAGATCCCCTAGCGGGGGGTTACGAGCAGTACTTC. Its translation: CSARDPLAGGYEQYF. This chain joins TRBV20-1 and TRBJ2-7; 11 bases are a match to TRBD2. J gave up 4 bases and V 0 bases, and 5 bases lay outside the gene matches. There are 15 residues in the CDR3. Germline V gene data show CDR1 as DFQATT and CDR2 as SNEGSKA (reference sequence).

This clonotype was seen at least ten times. CDR3 coding DNA: TGTGCCAGCAGCTTAGGCGAAAGCGCTGAAGCTTTCTTT. This sequence encodes CASSLGESAEAFF. V gene TRBV7-6 combines with J gene TRBJ1-1; no reliable D call. From germline, CDR1 is SGHVS and CDR2 FNYEAQ. The CDR3 runs 13 residues. V lost 1 base, J lost 6 bases, and 9 bases lay in between.

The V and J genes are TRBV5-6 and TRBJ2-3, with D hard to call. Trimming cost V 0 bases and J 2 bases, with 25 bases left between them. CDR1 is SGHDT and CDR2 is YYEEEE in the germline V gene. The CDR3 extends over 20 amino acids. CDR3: CASSLGPQETSLLVTDTQYF. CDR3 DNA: TGTGCCAGCAGCTTGGGTCCACAAGAAACAAGCTTACTGGTCACAGATACGCAGTATTTT.

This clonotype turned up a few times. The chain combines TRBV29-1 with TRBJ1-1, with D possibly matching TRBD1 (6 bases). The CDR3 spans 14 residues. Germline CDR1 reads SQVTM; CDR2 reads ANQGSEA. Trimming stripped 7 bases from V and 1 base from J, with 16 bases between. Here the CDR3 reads CSAGWDTKNTEAFF. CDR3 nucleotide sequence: TGCAGCGCCGGTTGGGACACGAAGAACACTGAAGCTTTCTTT.

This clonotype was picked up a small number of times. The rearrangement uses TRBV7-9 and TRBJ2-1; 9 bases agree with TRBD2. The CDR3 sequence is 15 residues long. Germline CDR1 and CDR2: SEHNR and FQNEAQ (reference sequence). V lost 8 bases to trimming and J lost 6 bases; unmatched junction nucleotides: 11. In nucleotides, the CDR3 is TGTGCCAGCGCCCAACGCGGGGGGGCTGGCAATGAGCAGTTCTTC. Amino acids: CASAQRGGAGNEQFF. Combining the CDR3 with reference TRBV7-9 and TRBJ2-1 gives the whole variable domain DTGVSQNPRHKITKRGQNVTFRCDPISEHNRLYWYRQTLGQGPEFLTYFQNEAQLEKSRLLSDRFSAERPKGSFSTLEIQRTEQGDSAMYLCASAQRGGAGNEQFFGPGTRLTVL.

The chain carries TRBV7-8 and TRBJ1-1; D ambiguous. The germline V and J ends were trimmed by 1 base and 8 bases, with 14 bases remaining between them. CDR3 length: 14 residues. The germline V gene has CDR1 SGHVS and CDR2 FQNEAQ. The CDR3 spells CASSLERSFVEAFF. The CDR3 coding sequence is TGTGCCAGCAGCTTAGAGAGGTCTTTTGTAGAAGCTTTCTTT.

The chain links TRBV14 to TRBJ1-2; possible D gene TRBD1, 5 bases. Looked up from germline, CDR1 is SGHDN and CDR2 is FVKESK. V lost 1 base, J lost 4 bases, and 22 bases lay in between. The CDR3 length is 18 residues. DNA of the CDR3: TGTGCCAGCAGCCAAGCCAGGGCCGGTACGCTACCACCCTATGGCTACACCTTC. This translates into CASSQARAGTLPPYGYTF.

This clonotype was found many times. CDR3 coding DNA: TGTGCCAGCAGGGTGGATCATAATGAAAAACTGTTTTTT. Residues: CASRVDHNEKLFF. This chain connects TRBV2 to TRBJ1-4, with D unresolved. This CDR3 contains 13 residues. Trimming took off 6 bases at V and 4 bases at J, with 9 bases between the two ends. Looked up from germline, CDR1 is SNHLY and CDR2 is FYNNEI.

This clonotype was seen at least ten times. CDR3 sequence: CASSQRQSFYGYTF. CDR3 bases: TGTGCCAGTAGTCAAAGACAGAGCTTCTATGGCTACACCTTC. V gene TRBV19 combines with J gene TRBJ1-2; tentatively, D is TRBD1 (5 bases). Trimming removed 5 bases at V and 4 bases at J, with 14 bases between. Germline CDR1 and CDR2: LNHDA and SQIVND (reference sequence). The CDR3 length is 14 residues.